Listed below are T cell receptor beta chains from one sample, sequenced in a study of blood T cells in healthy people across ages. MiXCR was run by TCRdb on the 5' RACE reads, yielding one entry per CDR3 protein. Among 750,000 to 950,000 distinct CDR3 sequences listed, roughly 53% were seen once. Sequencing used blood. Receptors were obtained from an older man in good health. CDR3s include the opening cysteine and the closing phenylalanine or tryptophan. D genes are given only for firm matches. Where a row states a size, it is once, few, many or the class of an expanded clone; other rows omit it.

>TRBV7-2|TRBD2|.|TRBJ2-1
TGTGCCAGCAAAAAAGAAGGGACTAGCGGGATCGATGAGCAGTTCTTC
CASKKEGTSGIDEQFF
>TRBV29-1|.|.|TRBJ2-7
TGCGGAGGGGGTGGGGGGAGCTCCTACAATGAGCAGTACTTC
CGGGGGSSYNEQYF
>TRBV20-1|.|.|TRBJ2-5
TGCAGTGCCAGGCCCGGGACAAAAGAGACCCAGTACTTC
CSARPGTKETQYF
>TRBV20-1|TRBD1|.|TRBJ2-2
TGCAGTGCTAGAGATCATTTCAGGACAGGGCCCGGGGAGCTGTTTTTT
CSARDHFRTGPGELFF
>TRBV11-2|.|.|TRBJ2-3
TGTGCCAGCAGCTCAATCCGTTCGCACAGATACGCGTATTTT
CASSSIRSHRYAYF
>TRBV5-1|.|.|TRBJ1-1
TGCGCCAGCAGCTTGTTGTCTGGAGGGGGGAACACTGAAGCTTTCTTT
CASSLLSGGGNTEAFF
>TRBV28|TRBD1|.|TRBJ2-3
TGTGCCAGCAGGGTACAGGGGGGAACAGATACGCAGTATTTT
CASRVQGGTDTQYF
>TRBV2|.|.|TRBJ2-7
TGTGCCAGCAGAGCCGGGACGTGGAACGAGCAGTACTTC
CASRAGTWNEQYF
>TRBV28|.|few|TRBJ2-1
TGTGCCAGCAGTCCTGGGAGAGGGCAGTTCTTC
CASSPGRGQFF
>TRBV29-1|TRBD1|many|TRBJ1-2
TGCAGCGGCACGGACAGGGGCTTTGGCTACACCTTC
CSGTDRGFGYTF
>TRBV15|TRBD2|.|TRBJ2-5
TGTGCCACCAGCAGCCTTCTAGCGGGCGGAGAGACCCAGTACTTC
CATSSLLAGGETQYF
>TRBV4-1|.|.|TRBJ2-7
TGCGCCAGCGGGAGAGTGTTCAACTCCTACGAGCAGTACTTC
CASGRVFNSYEQYF
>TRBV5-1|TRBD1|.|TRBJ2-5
TGCGCCAGCAACCCTGGACAGGGAGAGCAGTACTTC
CASNPGQGEQYF
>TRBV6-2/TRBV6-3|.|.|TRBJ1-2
TGTGCCAGCAGTCCGTCGGTCTATGGCTACACCTTC
CASSPSVYGYTF
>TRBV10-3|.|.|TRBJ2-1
TGTGCCATTGGAGGGGCAGGACCCACAGATACGCAGTTCTTC
CAIGGAGPTDTQFF
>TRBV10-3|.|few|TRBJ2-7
TGTGCCACAACCCAGTCCCTCTACGAGCAGTACTTC
CATTQSLYEQYF
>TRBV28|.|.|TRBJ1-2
TGTGCCAGCCATGAATCGGACGGCCTCATGAGCCGCTACACCTTC
CASHESDGLMSRYTF
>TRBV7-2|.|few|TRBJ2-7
TGTGCCAGCAGCTTAGAAGGCCCTACGGGGGAGCAGTACTTC
CASSLEGPTGEQYF
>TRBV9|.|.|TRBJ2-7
TGTGCCAGCAGCGCCAGCTACAATGAGCAGTACTTC
CASSASYNEQYF
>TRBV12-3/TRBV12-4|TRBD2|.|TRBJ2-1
TGTGCCAGCAGTTTAGCCCGACTAAGCGGGGGATACAATGAGCAGTTCTTC
CASSLARLSGGYNEQFF
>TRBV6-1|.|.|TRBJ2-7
TGTGCCAGCAGTGAACGTTACTACGAGCAGTACTTC
CASSERYYEQYF
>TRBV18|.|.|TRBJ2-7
TGTGCCAGCTCACCATTGAGACAGTTCTACGAGCAGTACTTC
CASSPLRQFYEQYF
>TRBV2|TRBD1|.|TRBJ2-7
TGTGCCAGCAGTCCCTACCAGGGGGCCGCCTACGAGCAGTACTTC
CASSPYQGAAYEQYF
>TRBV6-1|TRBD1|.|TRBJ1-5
TGTGCCAGCAGTTTACAGGGGATTCAGCCCCAGCATTTT
CASSLQGIQPQHF
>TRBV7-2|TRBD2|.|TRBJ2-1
TGTGCCAGCAGCCAGGAAGGGACTAGCGGGAGGGGGGAGCAGTTCTTC
CASSQEGTSGRGEQFF
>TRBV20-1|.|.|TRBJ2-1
TGCAGTGCTAGAGATTCGGGAAATGAGCAGTTCTTC
CSARDSGNEQFF
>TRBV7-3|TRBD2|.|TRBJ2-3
TGTGCCAGCAGCAAAGACGGGGCTAGCGGGAGTTACACAGATACGCAGTATTTT
CASSKDGASGSYTDTQYF
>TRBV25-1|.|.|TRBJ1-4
TGTGCCAGCAGTGAACCCGGGTCCCTAAATGAAAAACTGTTTTTT
CASSEPGSLNEKLFF
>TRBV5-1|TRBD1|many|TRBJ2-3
TGCGCCAGCAGCTTACTCCGGGACAGGGGCCCGACAGATACGCAGTATTTT
CASSLLRDRGPTDTQYF
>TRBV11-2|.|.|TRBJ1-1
TGTGCCAGCAGCTTAGAGCGGGGGCGATACACTGAAGCTTTCTTT
CASSLERGRYTEAFF
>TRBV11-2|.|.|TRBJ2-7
TGTGCCAGCAACCACTTCTACGAGCAGTACTTC
CASNHFYEQYF
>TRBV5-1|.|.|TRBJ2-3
TGCGCCAGCAGGCGACTCTCTCGAAGGGTCACAGATACGCAGTATTTT
CASRRLSRRVTDTQYF
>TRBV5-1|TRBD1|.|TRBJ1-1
TGCGCCAGCAGCTTCTGGGACAGGGGAGGTACTGAAGCTTTCTTT
CASSFWDRGGTEAFF
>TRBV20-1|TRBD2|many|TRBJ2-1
TGCAGTGCTAGAGATCCGACTAGCGGAACCTACAATGAGCAGTTCTTC
CSARDPTSGTYNEQFF
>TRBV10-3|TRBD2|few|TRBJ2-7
TGTGCCATCAGTGGAGATCTAGCGGGTAGTGGCGAGCAGTACTTC
CAISGDLAGSGEQYF
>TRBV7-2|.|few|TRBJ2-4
TGTGCCAGCAGCGAGCTTGGAACCATTCAGTACTTC
CASSELGTIQYF
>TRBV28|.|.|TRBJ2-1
TGTGCCAGCAGTTTAGTAGCATCCTTCAATGAGCAGTTCTTC
CASSLVASFNEQFF
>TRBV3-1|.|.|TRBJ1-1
TGTGCCAGCAGCAGAGGGTTTGCTGAAGCTTTCTTT
CASSRGFAEAFF
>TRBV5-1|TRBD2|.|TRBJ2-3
TGCGCCAGCAGCCCCACCGGGACTAGCGGGAGTGGGAGATACGCGTATTTT
CASSPTGTSGSGRYAYF
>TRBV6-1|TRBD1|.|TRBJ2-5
TGTGCCAGCAGGACGGGACAGCTTGGGGAGACCCAGTACTTC
CASRTGQLGETQYF
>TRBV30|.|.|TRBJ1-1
TGTGCCTCAGAACAGGGTGCTCCTGAAGCTTTCTTT
CASEQGAPEAFF
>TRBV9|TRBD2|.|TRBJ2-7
TGTGCCAGCAGCGTAGGTAGCGGGGACGGACGACTCTACAATGAGCAGTACTTC
CASSVGSGDGRLYNEQYF
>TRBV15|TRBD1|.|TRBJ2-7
TGTGCCACCAGCAGGGACAGGGTGGGAGAGCAGTACTTC
CATSRDRVGEQYF
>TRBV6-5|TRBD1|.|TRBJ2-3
TGTGCCAGCAATCGACAGGGCGGAAGCACAGATACGCAGTATTTT
CASNRQGGSTDTQYF
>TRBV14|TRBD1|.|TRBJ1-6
TGTGCCAGCAGCCGGACAGGGAATAATTCACCCCTCCACTTT
CASSRTGNNSPLHF
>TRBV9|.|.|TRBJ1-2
TGTGCCAGTTACGGGGGCTATGGCTACACCTTC
CASYGGYGYTF
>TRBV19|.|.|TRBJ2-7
TGTGCCAGTGGGGACGATACCTACGAGCAGTACTTC
CASGDDTYEQYF
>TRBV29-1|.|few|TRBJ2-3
TGCAGCGTTGATAGGCCCCCAGATACGCAGTATTTT
CSVDRPPDTQYF
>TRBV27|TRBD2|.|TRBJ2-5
TGTGCCAGCAGGCCGAGACTAGCGGGAGGGCCTGAGCAGTACTTC
CASRPRLAGGPEQYF
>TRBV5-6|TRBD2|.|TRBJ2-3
TGTGCCAGCAGCTCGGGGACTACTTTTCGTAACAGATACGCGTATTTT
CASSSGTTFRNRYAYF
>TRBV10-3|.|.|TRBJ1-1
TGTGCCATCAGTGAGTCGCTGGGAGCGAGTGAAACTTTCTTT
CAISESLGASETFF
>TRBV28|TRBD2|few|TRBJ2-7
TGTGCCAGCAGCTCCGGGACTATAAGCTACGAGCAGTACTTC
CASSSGTISYEQYF
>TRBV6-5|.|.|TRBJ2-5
TGTGCCAGCGGTCGGGGGCCAGAGACCCAGTACTTC
CASGRGPETQYF
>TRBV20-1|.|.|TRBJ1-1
TGCAGTGCTAGTCAGGGCTTGAAGACTCATTTGAACACTGAAGCTTTCTTT
CSASQGLKTHLNTEAFF